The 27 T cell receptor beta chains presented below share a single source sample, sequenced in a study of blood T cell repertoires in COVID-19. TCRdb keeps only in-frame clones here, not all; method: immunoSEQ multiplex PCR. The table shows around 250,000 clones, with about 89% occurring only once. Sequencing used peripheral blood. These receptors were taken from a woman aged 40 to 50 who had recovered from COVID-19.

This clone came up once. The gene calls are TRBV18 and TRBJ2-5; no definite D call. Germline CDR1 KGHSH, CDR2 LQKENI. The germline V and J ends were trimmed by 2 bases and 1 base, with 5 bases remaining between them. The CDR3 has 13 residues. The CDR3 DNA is TGTGCCAGCTCACCATCAGGCCAAGAGACCCAGTACTTC. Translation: CASSPSGQETQYF.

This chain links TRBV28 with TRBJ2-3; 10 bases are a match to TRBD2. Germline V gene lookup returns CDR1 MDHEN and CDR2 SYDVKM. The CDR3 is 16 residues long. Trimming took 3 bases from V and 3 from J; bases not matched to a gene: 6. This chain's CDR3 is CASSLGELAGTDTQYF. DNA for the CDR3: TGTGCCAGCAGTTTGGGGGAACTAGCGGGAACAGATACGCAGTATTTT.

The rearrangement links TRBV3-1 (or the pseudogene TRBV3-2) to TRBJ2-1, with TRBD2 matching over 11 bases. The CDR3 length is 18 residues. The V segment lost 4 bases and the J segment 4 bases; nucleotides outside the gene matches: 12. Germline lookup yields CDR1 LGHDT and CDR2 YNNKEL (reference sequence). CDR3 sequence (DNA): TGTGCCAGCAGCCCCACTCGCACTAGCGGGAGCTTTTACAATGAGCAGTTCTTC. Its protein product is CASSPTRTSGSFYNEQFF.

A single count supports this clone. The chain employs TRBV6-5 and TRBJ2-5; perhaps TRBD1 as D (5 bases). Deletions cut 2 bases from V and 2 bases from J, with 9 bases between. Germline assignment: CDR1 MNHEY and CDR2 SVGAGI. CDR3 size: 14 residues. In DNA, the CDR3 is TGTGCCAGCAGTTACGACAGACGGCAAGAGACCCAGTACTTC. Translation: CASSYDRRQETQYF.

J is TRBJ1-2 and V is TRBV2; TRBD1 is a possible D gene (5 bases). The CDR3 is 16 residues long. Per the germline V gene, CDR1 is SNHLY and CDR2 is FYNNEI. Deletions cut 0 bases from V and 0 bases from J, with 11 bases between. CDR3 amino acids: CASSEAWGGANYGYTF. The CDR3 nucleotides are TGTGCCAGCAGTGAAGCCTGGGGGGGTGCTAACTATGGCTACACCTTC. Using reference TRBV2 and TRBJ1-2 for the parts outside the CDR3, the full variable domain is EPEVTQTPSHQVTQMGQEVILRCVPISNHLYFYWYRQILGQKVEFLVSFYNNEISEKSEIFDDQFSVERPDGSNFTLKIRSTKLEDSAMYFCASSEAWGGANYGYTFGSGTRLTVV.

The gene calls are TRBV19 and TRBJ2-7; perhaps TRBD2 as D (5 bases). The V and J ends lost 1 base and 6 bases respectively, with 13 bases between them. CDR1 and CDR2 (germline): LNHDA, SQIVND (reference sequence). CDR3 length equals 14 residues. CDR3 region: CASSIVAGLAEQYF. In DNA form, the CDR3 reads TGTGCCAGTAGTATAGTGGCAGGACTTGCCGAGCAGTACTTC.

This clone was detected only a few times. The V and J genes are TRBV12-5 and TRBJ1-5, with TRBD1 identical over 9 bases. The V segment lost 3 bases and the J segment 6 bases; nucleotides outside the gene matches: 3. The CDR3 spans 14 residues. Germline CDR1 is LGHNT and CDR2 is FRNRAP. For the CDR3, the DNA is TGTGCTAGTGGTTTCACAGGGGGCGGTCAGCCCCAGCATTTT. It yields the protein CASGFTGGGQPQHF.

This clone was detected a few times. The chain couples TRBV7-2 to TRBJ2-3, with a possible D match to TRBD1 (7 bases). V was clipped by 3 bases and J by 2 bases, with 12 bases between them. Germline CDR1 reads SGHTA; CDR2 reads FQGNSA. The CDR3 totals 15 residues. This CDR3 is CASSLGGQFTDTQYF. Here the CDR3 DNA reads TGTGCCAGCAGCTTGGGGGGACAGTTCACAGATACGCAGTATTTT.

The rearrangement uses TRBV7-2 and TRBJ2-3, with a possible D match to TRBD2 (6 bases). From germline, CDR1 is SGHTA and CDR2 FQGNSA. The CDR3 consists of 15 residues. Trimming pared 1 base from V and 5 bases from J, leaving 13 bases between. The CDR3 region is CASSLVQRAGDTQYF. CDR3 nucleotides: TGTGCCAGCAGCTTAGTCCAGCGGGCGGGAGATACGCAGTATTTT.

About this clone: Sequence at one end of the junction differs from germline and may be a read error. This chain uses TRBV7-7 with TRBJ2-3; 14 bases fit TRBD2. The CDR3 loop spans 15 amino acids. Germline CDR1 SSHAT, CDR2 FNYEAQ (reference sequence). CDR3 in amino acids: CASSPGLAGADTQYF. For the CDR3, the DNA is TGTGCTAGCAGCCCGGGACTAGCGGGAGCAGATACGCAGTATTTT.

CDR3 coding DNA: TGTGCCAGCTCACCTTCGTTTACACAGGGTACCTATGGCTACACCTTC. Protein sequence: CASSPSFTQGTYGYTF. The chain carries TRBV18 and TRBJ1-2; perhaps TRBD1 as D (6 bases). The CDR3 is 16 residues long. Germline-derived CDR1 and CDR2 are KGHSH and LQKENI. Trimming pared 3 bases from V and 4 bases from J, leaving 18 bases between.

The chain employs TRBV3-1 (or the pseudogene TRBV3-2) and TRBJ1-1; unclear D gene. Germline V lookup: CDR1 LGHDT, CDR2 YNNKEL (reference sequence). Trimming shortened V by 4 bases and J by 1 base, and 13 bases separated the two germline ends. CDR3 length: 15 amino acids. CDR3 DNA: TGTGCCAGCAGCCCCACAAATGGGCAGAACACTGAAGCTTTCTTT. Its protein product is CASSPTNGQNTEAFF.

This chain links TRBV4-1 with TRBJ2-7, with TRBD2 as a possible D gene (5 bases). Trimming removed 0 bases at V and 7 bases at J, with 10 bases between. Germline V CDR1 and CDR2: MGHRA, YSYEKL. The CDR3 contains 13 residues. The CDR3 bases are TGCGCCAGCAGCCAAGACCGAGGGTGGGAGCAGTACTTC. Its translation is CASSQDRGWEQYF.

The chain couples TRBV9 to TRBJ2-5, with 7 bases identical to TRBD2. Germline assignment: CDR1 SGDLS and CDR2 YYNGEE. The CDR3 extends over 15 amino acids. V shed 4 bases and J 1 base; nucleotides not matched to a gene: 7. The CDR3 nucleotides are TGTGCCAGCAGCCCAGACGGGGGGTTCCAAGAGACCCAGTACTTC. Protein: CASSPDGGFQETQYF.

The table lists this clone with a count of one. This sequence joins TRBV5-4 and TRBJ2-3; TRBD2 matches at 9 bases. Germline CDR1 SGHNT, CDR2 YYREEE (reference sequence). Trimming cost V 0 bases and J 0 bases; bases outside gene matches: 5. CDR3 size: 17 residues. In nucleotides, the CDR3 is TGTGCCAGCAGCTTGGGACGGACTAGCGCTAGCACAGATACGCAGTATTTT. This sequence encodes CASSLGRTSASTDTQYF.

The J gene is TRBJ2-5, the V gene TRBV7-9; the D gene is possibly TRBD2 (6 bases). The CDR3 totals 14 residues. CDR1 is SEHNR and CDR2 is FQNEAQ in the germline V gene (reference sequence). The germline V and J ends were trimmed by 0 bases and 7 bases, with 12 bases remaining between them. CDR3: CASSLAGTAGTQYF. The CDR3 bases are TGTGCCAGCAGCTTAGCGGGGACTGCGGGGACCCAGTACTTC.

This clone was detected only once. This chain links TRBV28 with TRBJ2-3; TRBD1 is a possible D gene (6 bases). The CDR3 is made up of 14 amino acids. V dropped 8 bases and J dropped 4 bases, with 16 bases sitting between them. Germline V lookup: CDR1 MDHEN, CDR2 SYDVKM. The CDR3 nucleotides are TGTGCCAGCGGGACAAGCCCAATGCCAGATACGCAGTATTTT. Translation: CASGTSPMPDTQYF.

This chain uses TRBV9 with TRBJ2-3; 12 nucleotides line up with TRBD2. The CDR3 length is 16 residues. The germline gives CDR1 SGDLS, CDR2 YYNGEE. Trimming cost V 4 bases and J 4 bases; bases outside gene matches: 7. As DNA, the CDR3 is TGTGCCAGCAGCACTCGGACTAGCGGGAATGCAGATACGCAGTATTTT. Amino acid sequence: CASSTRTSGNADTQYF. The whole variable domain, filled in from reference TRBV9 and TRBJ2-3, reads DSGVTQTPKHLITATGQRVTLRCSPRSGDLSVYWYQQSLDQGLQFLIQYYNGEERAKGNILERFSAQQFPDLHSELNLSSLELGDSALYFCASSTRTSGNADTQYFGPGTRLTVL.

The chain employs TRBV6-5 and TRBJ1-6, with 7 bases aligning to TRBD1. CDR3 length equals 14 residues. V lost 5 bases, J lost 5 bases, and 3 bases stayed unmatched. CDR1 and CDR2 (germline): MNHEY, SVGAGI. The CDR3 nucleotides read TGTGCCAGCAGTCCCGGGACAGATAATTCACCCCTCCACTTT. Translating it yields CASSPGTDNSPLHF.

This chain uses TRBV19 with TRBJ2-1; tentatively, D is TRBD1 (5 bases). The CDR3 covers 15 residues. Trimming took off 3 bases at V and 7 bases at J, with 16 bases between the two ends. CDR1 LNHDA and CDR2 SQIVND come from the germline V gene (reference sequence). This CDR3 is CASSMISAPGNEQFF. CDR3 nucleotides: TGTGCCAGTAGTATGATTTCCGCCCCAGGGAATGAGCAGTTCTTC.

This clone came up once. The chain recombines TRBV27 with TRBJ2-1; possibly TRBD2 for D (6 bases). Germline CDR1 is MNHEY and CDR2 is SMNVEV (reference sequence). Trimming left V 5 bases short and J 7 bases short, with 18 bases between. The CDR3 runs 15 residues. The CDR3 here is CASSPSRDSGNEQFF. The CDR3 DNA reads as TGTGCCAGCAGTCCCTCCCGCGACAGCGGGAATGAGCAGTTCTTC.

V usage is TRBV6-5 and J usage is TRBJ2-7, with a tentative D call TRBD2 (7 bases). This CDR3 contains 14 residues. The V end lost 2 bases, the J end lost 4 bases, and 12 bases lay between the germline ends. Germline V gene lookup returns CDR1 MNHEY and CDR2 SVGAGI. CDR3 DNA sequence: TGTGCCAGCAGTTACGCGGGGGCGGGATACGAGCAGTACTTC. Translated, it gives CASSYAGAGYEQYF.

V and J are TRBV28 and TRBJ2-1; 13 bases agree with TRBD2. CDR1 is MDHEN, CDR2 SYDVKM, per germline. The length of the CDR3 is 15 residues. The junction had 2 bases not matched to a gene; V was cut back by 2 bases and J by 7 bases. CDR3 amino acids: CASSLTSGRVNEQFF. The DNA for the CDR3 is TGTGCCAGCAGTTTAACTAGCGGGAGGGTAAATGAGCAGTTCTTC.

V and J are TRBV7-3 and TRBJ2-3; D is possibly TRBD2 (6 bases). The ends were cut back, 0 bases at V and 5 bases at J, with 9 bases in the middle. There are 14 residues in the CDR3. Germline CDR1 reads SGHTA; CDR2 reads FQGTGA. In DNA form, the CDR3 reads TGTGCCAGCAGCTTAACGGGGGGAGTAGATACGCAGTATTTT. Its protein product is CASSLTGGVDTQYF. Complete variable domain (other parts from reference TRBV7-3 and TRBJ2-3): GAGVSQTPSNKVTEKGKYVELRCDPISGHTALYWYRQSLGQGPEFLIYFQGTGAADDSGLPNDRFFAVRPEGSVSTLKIQRTERGDSAVYLCASSLTGGVDTQYFGPGTRLTVL.

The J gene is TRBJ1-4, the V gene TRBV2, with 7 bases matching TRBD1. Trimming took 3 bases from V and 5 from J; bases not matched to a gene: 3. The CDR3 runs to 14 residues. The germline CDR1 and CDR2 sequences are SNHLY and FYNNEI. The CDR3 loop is CASSEGRGNEKLFF. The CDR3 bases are TGTGCCAGCAGTGAGGGCAGGGGGAATGAAAAACTGTTTTTT.

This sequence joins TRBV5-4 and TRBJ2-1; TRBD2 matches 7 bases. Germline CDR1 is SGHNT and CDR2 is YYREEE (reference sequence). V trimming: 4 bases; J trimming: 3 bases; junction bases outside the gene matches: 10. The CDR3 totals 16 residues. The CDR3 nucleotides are TGTGCCAGCAGCGGGCCGCGTACGGGAGGCTACAATGAGCAGTTCTTC. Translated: CASSGPRTGGYNEQFF.

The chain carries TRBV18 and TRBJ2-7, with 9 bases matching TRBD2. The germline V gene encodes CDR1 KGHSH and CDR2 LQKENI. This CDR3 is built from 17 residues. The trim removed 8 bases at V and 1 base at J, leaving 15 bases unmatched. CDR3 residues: CASAMTSVTSGSYEQYF. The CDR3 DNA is TGTGCCAGCGCTATGACCAGTGTAACTAGCGGGTCCTACGAGCAGTACTTC.